This T cell receptor (beta chain) originates from a study of OX40 agonist ivuxolimab in advanced cancers. Germline CDR1 reads SGHDT; CDR2 reads YYEEEE. V was pared by 2 bases and J by 2 bases, with 13 bases between. The CDR3 totals 15 residues. The protocol was immunoSEQ multiplex PCR, while the TCRdb copy is restricted to in-frame clones and leaves out a portion. The table shows some 60,000 clones, with about 85% occurring only once. The TCR originated in an adult with an advanced solid tumor such as melanoma, head and neck, liver or kidney cancer. The J gene is TRBJ1-2, the V gene TRBV5-6; a weak D match, TRBD1 (6 bases). The sequenced sample was CD4+ or CD8+ T cells sorted from blood, obtained in a trial of the OX40 agonist ivuxolimab. The CDR3 DNA follows: TGTGCCAGCAGCTTAGGGGGGGTTCAAAACTATGGCTACACCTTC. This codes for CASSLGGVQNYGYTF. Variable domain in full (rest from reference TRBV5-6 and TRBJ1-2): DAGVTQSPTHLIKTRGQQVTLRCSPKSGHDTVSWYQQALGQGPQFIFQYYEEEERQRGNFPDRFSGHQFPNYSSELNVNALLLGDSALYLCASSLGGVQNYGYTFGSGTRLTVV.